This T cell receptor beta chain was sequenced during a study of blood T cell repertoires in COVID-19. As for the study in general: The study drew acute and convalescent COVID-19 samples from the United States, Italy and Spain. In each case, the material was cDNA or gDNA derived from T cells, B-cell-depleted T cells, or PBMCs.

Original methodology: Nucleated cell number was recorded as an estimate derived from reference gene primer amplification. Only in-frame clones appear in the TCRdb table, and some are missing; sequencing was by immunoSEQ multiplex PCR. V and J calls and clone size are copied from that table; D and trimming were computed from the DNA. The sample lists about 120,000 clones, 75% to 90% occurring once. The germline gives CDR1 SEHNR, CDR2 FQNEAQ (reference sequence). V was cut by 8 bases and J by 3 bases, with 13 bases left in between. This CDR3 is built from 13 residues. The V call is TRBV7-9, the J call TRBJ1-2; the D is unclear. Sequenced: peripheral blood. The sequence came from a man under 40 with acute or convalescent COVID-19. The CDR3 DNA is TGTGCCAGCGGAGCCCCGGCGGACTATGGCTACACCTTC. Protein product: CASGAPADYGYTF.